This T cell receptor beta chain was sequenced for a study of molecular identifiers for immune sequencing clone quantification. Whole-study results and caveats: Spiked Jurkat TCR RNA equivalent to one cell was reportedly detectable in about a million naive cells.

Construction of naive CD8 libraries employed about 18,000 to 1,100,000 sorted cells together with 10%, 30% or 50% RNA. Using a CD8+CD4-CCR7+CD45RA+ phenotype, naive CD8 T cells were sorted. Germline assignment: CDR1 KGHDR and CDR2 SFDVKD. The CDR3 loop spans 13 amino acids. The ends were cut back, 3 bases at V and 5 bases at J, with 9 bases in the middle. This clonotype was counted at least ten times. Its matching antigen is unknown. One entry per CDR3 protein results from TCRdb running MiXCR on the PCR reads. This repertoire shows around 40,000 distinct CDR3 sequences, 15% to 20% found once; its top ten account for 0.9% to 1.2%.

The chain uses TRBV24-1 and TRBJ1-2; D gene uncertain. The sequence derives from a human donor in good health. Some libraries in this study had Jurkat cell RNA spiked in. The sequencing input was naive CD8+ T cells from blood, with Jurkat cell RNA spiked in. As to subset: FACS-sorted CD8+CD4-CCR7+CD45RA+ naive T cells. The CDR3 DNA reads TGTGCCACCAGTGATCTGGATTTGTATGGCTACACCTTC. It translates to CATSDLDLYGYTF.